This T cell receptor (beta chain) appears in the sequencing data of a study of T cell responses to AZD1222 COVID-19 vaccine. Some clones are missing from TCRdb's copy, which holds only in-frame ones; the method was immunoSEQ multiplex PCR. The sample records about 140,000 clones, approximately 90% being singletons. The receptor comes from an adult in good health. The sequencing here drew on peripheral blood, taken on day 0 of AZD1222 vaccination.

This chain's CDR3 is CASRGVGSHEQFF. Written as DNA, the CDR3 is TGTGCCAGCAGGGGCGTGGGTTCCCATGAGCAGTTCTTC. The chain employs TRBV2 and TRBJ2-1; D remains unclear. The germline CDR1 and CDR2 sequences are SNHLY and FYNNEI. Trimming removed 6 bases at V and 8 bases at J, with 14 bases between. This CDR3 region has 13 residues. Complete variable domain (other parts from reference TRBV2 and TRBJ2-1): EPEVTQTPSHQVTQMGQEVILRCVPISNHLYFYWYRQILGQKVEFLVSFYNNEISEKSEIFDDQFSVERPDGSNFTLKIRSTKLEDSAMYFCASRGVGSHEQFFGPGTRLTVL.